Shown below are 29 T cell receptor beta chains from a single sample sequenced in a study of T cells in Graves' hyperthyroidism and ophthalmopathy. The TCR beta CDR3 regions underwent amplification using RNA transcripts as the source. The HTBI primer set served for first-round RT-PCR of the TCR CDR3. MiXCR, applied by TCRdb to the multiplex PCR reads, yields one record per CDR3 protein. Of roughly 35,000 distinct CDR3 sequences in the sample, around 53% were seen once. Material for sequencing was blood. These receptors were obtained from a woman aged 40 to 50 with Graves' ophthalmopathy.

This clonotype was seen once. The genes are TRBV5-1 and TRBJ1-1; 10 positions match TRBD1. Looked up from germline, CDR1 is SGHRS and CDR2 is YFSETQ. The CDR3 has 14 amino acids. V gave up 4 bases and J gave up 6 bases; unmatched junction bases: 6. DNA for the CDR3: TGCGCCAGCAGCCCGGGACAGGGGACCTCTGAAGCTTTCTTT. Its protein is CASSPGQGTSEAFF.

Comments on this clonotype: This likely comes from a read error, as the CDR3 has no conserved phenylalanine or tryptophan at its end. Because the CDR3's place on the DNA is in doubt, the DNA is left out and the CDR3 is given as listed by TCRdb. The V and J genes are TRBV9 and TRBJ2-3; TRBD1 is taken as the D call from the table, unchecked against the DNA. Per germline, CDR1 SGDLS and CDR2 YYNGEE. Inclusive of both ends, the CDR3 amounts to 15 amino acids. The CDR3 loop is CASSTQLKEGVSIEV.

V usage is TRBV7-9 and J usage is TRBJ2-7, with a possible D match to TRBD1 (6 bases). Germline CDR1 reads SEHNR; CDR2 reads FQNEAQ (reference sequence). V lost 4 bases, J lost 2 bases, and 15 bases lay in between. The CDR3 extends over 15 amino acids. CDR3 protein: CASSSSRDTTYEQYF. CDR3 nucleotides: TGTGCCAGCAGCTCGTCCCGGGACACGACCTACGAGCAGTACTTC.

The V and J genes are TRBV7-8 and TRBJ1-6, with 7 bases aligning to TRBD1. The CDR3 length is 15 residues. CDR1 and CDR2 from the germline V gene are SGHVS and FQNEAQ. J gave up 5 bases and V 5 bases, and 6 bases lay outside the gene matches. CDR3 sequence: CASSHRDRDNSPLHF. The DNA of the CDR3 is TGTGCCAGCAGCCACCGGGACAGAGATAATTCACCCCTCCACTTT.

The chain employs TRBV10-3 and TRBJ2-7, with 7 positions matching TRBD2. Unmatched junction bases numbered 15, after V lost 4 bases and J lost 0 bases. CDR3 length: 18 residues. The germline gives CDR1 ENHRY, CDR2 SYGVKD. The CDR3 DNA reads as TGTGCCATCAGTGCATGCGGGGGTGCACCTCCGTGCTCCTACGAGCAGTACTTC. Amino acids: CAISACGGAPPCSYEQYF.

The gene calls are TRBV10-3 and TRBJ2-7, with 7 bases matching TRBD2. The V and J ends lost 4 bases and 5 bases, in that order; junction bases with no gene match: 8. CDR1 ENHRY and CDR2 SYGVKD come from the germline V gene. CDR3 length: 14 residues. The CDR3 protein is CAISGGGKGNEQYF. The DNA of the CDR3 is TGTGCCATCAGTGGCGGGGGAAAAGGAAACGAGCAGTACTTC.

This clonotype has a count of ten or more. This rearrangement joins TRBV6-2 or TRBV6-3 to TRBJ2-7, with D unclear. CDR3 size: 11 residues. The germline V gene encodes CDR1 MNHEY and CDR2 SVGEGT. Trimming took off 5 bases at V and 5 bases at J, with 7 bases between the two ends. This CDR3 reads CASSQGNEQYF. CDR3 DNA sequence: TGTGCCAGCAGTCAAGGCAACGAGCAGTACTTC.

This clonotype was recorded at least ten times. The chain uses TRBV7-3 and TRBJ2-2; possibly TRBD1 for D (7 bases). The germline V gene has CDR1 SGHTA and CDR2 FQGTGA. This CDR3 has 14 residues. Deletions cut 5 bases from V and 1 base from J, with 8 bases between. The CDR3 sequence: CASSQGGNTGELFF. DNA for the CDR3: TGTGCCAGCAGCCAGGGGGGGAACACCGGGGAGCTGTTTTTT.

Only a few counts were recorded for this clonotype. The chain has TRBV30 and TRBJ2-6; D might be TRBD2 (5 bases). Trimming stripped 4 bases from V and 4 bases from J, with 8 bases between. The CDR3 is 13 residues long. The germline V gene has CDR1 GTSNPN and CDR2 SVGIG (reference sequence). CDR3 nucleotides: TGTGCCTGGACGGGGTACGGGGCCAACGTCCTGACTTTC. Translated: CAWTGYGANVLTF.

This chain uses TRBV20-1 with TRBJ2-1; 10 nucleotides match TRBD2. Trimming cost V 1 base and J 5 bases; bases outside gene matches: 2. This CDR3 has 14 amino acids. Germline V CDR1 and CDR2: DFQATT, SNEGSKA (reference sequence). The CDR3, as DNA: TGCAGTGCTAGAGGACTAGCGGGTAACAATGAGCAGTTCTTC. Translating gives CSARGLAGNNEQFF.

There are many counts of this clonotype. CDR3 in amino acids: CASSFGNSNQPQHF. CDR3 nucleotide sequence: TGTGCCAGCAGCTTCGGCAACAGCAATCAGCCCCAGCATTTT. The chain employs TRBV5-6 and TRBJ1-5; no firm D call. V lost 2 bases and J 1 base, leaving 7 bases between the germline ends. The CDR3 consists of 14 residues. Germline lookup yields CDR1 SGHDT and CDR2 YYEEEE. Looking up the rest from reference TRBV5-6 and TRBJ1-5 gives the full variable domain: DAGVTQSPTHLIKTRGQQVTLRCSPKSGHDTVSWYQQALGQGPQFIFQYYEEEERQRGNFPDRFSGHQFPNYSSELNVNALLLGDSALYLCASSFGNSNQPQHFGDGTRLSIL.

The CDR3: CSAREWLAGGNEQFF. The CDR3 DNA is TGCAGTGCTAGGGAGTGGCTAGCGGGAGGCAATGAGCAGTTCTTC. The rearrangement uses TRBV20-1 and TRBJ2-1, with 11 bases aligning to TRBD2. This CDR3 contains 15 residues. From germline, CDR1 is DFQATT and CDR2 SNEGSKA (reference sequence). With V trimmed by 3 bases and J by 6 bases, 7 bases remained unmatched.

Many counts were recorded for this clonotype. The CDR3 is CASSAQGQGAGNTIYF. DNA of the CDR3: TGTGCCAGCAGCGCACAGGGACAGGGGGCTGGAAACACCATATATTTT. This chain joins TRBV9 and TRBJ1-3; TRBD1 matches at 11 bases. CDR3 length equals 16 residues. Germline V gene lookup returns CDR1 SGDLS and CDR2 YYNGEE. V lost 3 bases and J lost 2; bases outside the gene matches: 4.

This clonotype came up once. The chain combines TRBV29-1 with TRBJ2-3; tentative D call: TRBD2 (6 bases). V was cut by 6 bases and J by 12 bases, with 13 bases left in between. The CDR3 is 10 amino acids. Per germline, CDR1 SQVTM and CDR2 ANQGSEA. In nucleotides, the CDR3 is TGCAGCGTCGGGGACGGGACTCAGTATTTT. It is translated as CSVGDGTQYF.

A word on this clonotype: A read error may account for a junction end that differs from germline. J is TRBJ1-5 and V is TRBV5-1; D uncertain. The CDR3 extends over 16 amino acids. Germline V lookup: CDR1 SGHRS, CDR2 YFSETQ. The CDR3 spells CASSLNGDKENQPQHF. In DNA, the CDR3 is TGCGCCAGTAGCTTGAACGGAGACAAGGAAAATCAGCCCCAGCATTTT.

The gene calls are TRBV7-9 and TRBJ2-7; unclear D gene. V lost 4 bases, J lost 7 bases, and 20 bases lay in between. The CDR3 is made up of 15 amino acids. Looked up from germline, CDR1 is SEHNR and CDR2 is FQNEAQ (reference sequence). The CDR3: CASSSRREPRREQYF. CDR3 nucleotides: TGTGCCAGCAGCTCACGGCGAGAGCCACGTCGGGAGCAGTACTTC.

The genes are TRBV5-6 and TRBJ2-4, with D tentatively TRBD1 (5 bases). This CDR3 is 15 amino acids long. Germline V gene lookup returns CDR1 SGHDT and CDR2 YYEEEE. V lost 2 bases, J lost 0 bases, and 9 bases lay in between. The CDR3 spells CASSFRGVAKNIQYF. Written as DNA, the CDR3 is TGTGCCAGCAGCTTTAGGGGTGTAGCCAAAAACATTCAGTACTTC.

About this clonotype: The conserved phenylalanine or tryptophan normally closing the CDR3 is absent here, so this likely arose from a read error. No DNA is shown, since the ends of the CDR3 on it are uncertain; the CDR3 is the one TCRdb lists. The chain couples TRBV19 to TRBJ1-1; the tabulated D call, TRBD1, remains unverified against the DNA. The CDR3 has 16 amino acids, counting both end residues. CDR1 and CDR2 (germline): LNHDA, SQIVND (reference sequence). CDR3 amino acids: CASSLRTGTGGTEAVL.

This clonotype was recorded many times. The chain recombines TRBV12-3 or TRBV12-4 with TRBJ2-4, with TRBD1 identical over 7 bases. The ends lost 6 bases at V and 3 bases at J; junction bases unmatched: 5. The CDR3 consists of 14 residues. CDR3 region: CASRTGVFKNIQYF. Written as DNA, the CDR3 is TGTGCCAGCAGAACAGGGGTTTTCAAAAACATTCAGTACTTC.

This clonotype has at least ten counts. The rearrangement uses TRBV12-3 or TRBV12-4 and TRBJ1-5; D gene ambiguous. There are 16 residues in the CDR3. V lost 3 bases to trimming and J lost 2 bases, with 14 bases between them. Here the CDR3 DNA reads TGTGCCAGCAGTTTCGGGCGGACTGGCGGCAATCAGCCCCAGCATTTT. It encodes CASSFGRTGGNQPQHF.

With respect to this clonotype: Because it lacks the conserved phenylalanine or tryptophan at the end, this CDR3 is likely a read error. V is TRBV7-2 and J is TRBJ2-5; D gene ambiguous. This CDR3 region has 13 residues. Per germline, CDR1 SGHTA and CDR2 FQGNSA. The V and J ends lost 1 base and 11 bases respectively, with 14 bases between them. CDR3: CASSLDGVDTQYS. The CDR3 bases are TGTGCCAGCAGCTTAGACGGTGTAGATACGCAGTACTCC.

Notes on this clonotype: A junction boundary mismatches the germline segment, possibly from a read error. CDR3 sequence: CACSSQEIQYF. CDR3 sequence (DNA): TGTGCCTGCAGCTCCCAAGAGATCCAGTACTTC. The chain links TRBV5-4 to TRBJ2-5; no definite D call. The CDR3 covers 11 residues. Germline CDR1 SGHNT, CDR2 YYREEE (reference sequence).

The chain recombines TRBV7-2 with TRBJ2-7, with D possibly being TRBD2 (6 bases). The CDR3 sequence is 15 residues long. With 4 bases removed from V and 0 bases from J, the gap between germline ends came to 13 bases. In germline, CDR1 is SGHTA, CDR2 FQGNSA. CDR3 region: CASSWLRGTSYEQYF. As DNA, the CDR3 is TGTGCCAGCAGCTGGTTACGGGGGACCTCCTACGAGCAGTACTTC.

This clonotype has a count of ten or more. This chain uses TRBV12-3 or TRBV12-4 with TRBJ1-1; D gene ambiguous. The CDR3 spans 14 residues. V lost 3 bases, J lost 2 bases, and 10 bases lay in between. The CDR3, as DNA: TGTGCCAGCAGTTTGGGCAGAACAAACACTGAAGCTTTCTTT. It translates to CASSLGRTNTEAFF.

This clonotype is categorized as medium-sized. The chain recombines TRBV19 with TRBJ2-7, with D hard to call. The V end lost 6 bases, the J end lost 7 bases, and 16 bases lay between the germline ends. CDR1 and CDR2 (germline): LNHDA, SQIVND (reference sequence). This CDR3 is 13 amino acids long. CDR3 nucleotide sequence: TGTGCCAGTAGCGCCGTTCGGGCGAGGGAGCAGTACTTC. It codes for CASSAVRAREQYF.

On this clonotype: Relative to the germline gene, one junction end is altered; a read error may explain this. The chain uses TRBV7-2 and TRBJ1-1, with D hard to call. The CDR3 extends over 15 amino acids. Germline values: CDR1 SGHTA, CDR2 FQGNSA. The CDR3 region has the DNA TGTGTCAGCAGCCTCACACAAGGAAAGGGCACTGAAGCTTTCTTT. Protein: CVSSLTQGKGTEAFF.

The V and J genes are TRBV7-9 and TRBJ1-5, with 7 nucleotides matching TRBD1. Trimming cost V 1 base and J 9 bases; bases outside gene matches: 9. From germline, CDR1 is SEHNR and CDR2 FQNEAQ (reference sequence). This CDR3 is 15 amino acids long. CDR3 protein: CASSLGEGARRPQHF. The CDR3 bases are TGTGCCAGCAGCTTAGGAGAGGGGGCTCGGCGGCCCCAGCATTTT.

The V gene is TRBV25-1, the J gene TRBJ2-5; 12 nucleotides line up with TRBD2. J gave up 4 bases and V 3 bases, and 0 bases lay outside the gene matches. The CDR3 loop spans 14 amino acids. CDR1 and CDR2 from the germline V gene are MGHDK and SYGVNS. The CDR3 sequence: CASSETSGRETQYF. The CDR3 nucleotides are TGTGCCAGCAGTGAGACTAGCGGGAGAGAGACCCAGTACTTC.

The V and J genes are TRBV12-3 or TRBV12-4 and TRBJ1-6; D is unresolved. This CDR3 is built from 15 residues. With 5 bases removed from V and 9 bases from J, the gap between germline ends came to 17 bases. The CDR3 here is CASSPSPGRGSPLHF. For the CDR3, the DNA is TGTGCCAGCAGTCCGTCCCCGGGCCGGGGTTCACCCCTCCACTTT.